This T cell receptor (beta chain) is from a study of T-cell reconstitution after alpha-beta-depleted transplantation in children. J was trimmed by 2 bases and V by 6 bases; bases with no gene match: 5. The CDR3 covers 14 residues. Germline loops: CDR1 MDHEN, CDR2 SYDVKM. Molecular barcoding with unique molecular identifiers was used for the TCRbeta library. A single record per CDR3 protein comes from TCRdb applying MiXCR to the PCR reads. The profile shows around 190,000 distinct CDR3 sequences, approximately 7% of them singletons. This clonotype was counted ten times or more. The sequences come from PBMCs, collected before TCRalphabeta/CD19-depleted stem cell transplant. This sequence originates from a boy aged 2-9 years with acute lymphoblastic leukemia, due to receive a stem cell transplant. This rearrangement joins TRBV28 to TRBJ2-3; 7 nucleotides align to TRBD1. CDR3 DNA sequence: TGTGCCAGCAGATCCGGACAGGACACAGATACGCAGTATTTT. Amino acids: CASRSGQDTDTQYF. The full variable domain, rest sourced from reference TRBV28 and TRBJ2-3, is DVKVTQSSRYLVKRTGEKVFLECVQDMDHENMFWYRQDPGLGLRLIYFSYDVKMKEKGDIPEGYSVSREKKERFSLILESASTNQTSMYLCASRSGQDTDTQYFGPGTRLTVL.